This record looks at one T cell receptor (beta chain) sequence and its context. As yet, its antigen is unknown. At the DNA level, this CDR3 is encoded by other sequences in the same sample as well. The entry originates in a study of cytomegalovirus exposure and HLA in healthy donors. Overall study results and limits: Overall, approximately 150 TCR beta chains were annotated as cytomegalovirus-associated. The tendency of first-cohort TCR clusters to co-occur in the 120 or so validation repertoires was the finding of a later analysis. Cytomegalovirus status was reportedly diagnosed by the classifier with high sensitivity and specificity.

Libraries were prepared by immunoSEQ multiplex PCR; TCRdb keeps only in-frame clonotypes and omits some of them. The sample holds around 130,000 clones, about 90% seen once. This TCR was sampled from a young man in good health and CMV-seronegative. The sequenced sample consisted of PBMCs.

This chain's CDR3 is CASSFQGVGETQYF. CDR3 nucleotides: TGCGCCAGCAGCTTCCAGGGTGTCGGGGAGACCCAGTACTTC. The genes are TRBV5-1 and TRBJ2-5; TRBD1 is a possible D gene (5 bases). Germline V lookup: CDR1 SGHRS, CDR2 YFSETQ. The CDR3 extends over 14 amino acids. Trimming took 2 bases from V and 5 from J, leaving 13 bases between them.